The 24 T cell receptor beta chains listed next were all sequenced from one sample in a study of Ad26.COV2.S vaccination and SARS-CoV-2 variants. Treatment defined: 15 to 20 received Ad26.COV2.S at low or high dose, single or two shots; about five received placebo; per-sample allocation not given. Specimen acquisition occurred on day 63 following the initial vaccine or placebo injection. Here immunoSEQ multiplex PCR was the method, and the copy in TCRdb shows in-frame clones only, minus some. This sample carries fewer than 400,000 clones, roughly 90% of them seen once, and the ten largest clones take about 5%. This material consisted of peripheral blood, taken in a trial of Ad26.COV2.S vaccine versus placebo. The receptor set was obtained from a person aged 18-65 years who received the Ad26.COV2.S COVID-19 vaccine or a placebo.

The chain links TRBV7-2 to TRBJ2-7; no definite D call. The germline V gene has CDR1 SGHTA and CDR2 FQGNSA. V gave up 1 base and J gave up 2 bases, with 6 bases separating them. CDR3 length: 13 amino acids. CDR3 in amino acids: CASSLDLAYEQYV. In DNA, the CDR3 is TGTGCCAGCAGCTTAGATCTAGCCTACGAGCAGTACGTC.

V and J are TRBV9 and TRBJ2-5, with 7 positions matching TRBD2. The CDR3 length is 15 residues. V trimming: 2 bases; J trimming: 0 bases; junction bases outside the gene matches: 4. Germline-derived CDR1 and CDR2 are SGDLS and YYNGEE. CDR3 nucleotide sequence: TGTGCCAGCAGCGTTGGCGGGGGACACCAAGAGACCCAGTACTTC. Its protein is CASSVGGGHQETQYF.

J is TRBJ2-7 and V is TRBV7-9; either TRBD1 or TRBD2 may fit D (6 bases each). Germline V gives CDR1 SEHNR, CDR2 FQNEAQ (reference sequence). V lost 3 bases, J lost 5 bases, and 23 bases lay in between. This CDR3 region has 17 residues. The CDR3: CASSFRIQGGGSDEQYF. In DNA, the CDR3 is TGTGCCAGCAGCTTTCGAATACAGGGTGGGGGGTCGGACGAGCAGTACTTC. Drawing the rest from reference TRBV7-9 and TRBJ2-7, the complete variable domain is DTGVSQNPRHKITKRGQNVTFRCDPISEHNRLYWYRQTLGQGPEFLTYFQNEAQLEKSRLLSDRFSAERPKGSFSTLEIQRTEQGDSAMYLCASSFRIQGGGSDEQYFGPGTRLTVT.

This clone came up once. This chain joins TRBV27 and TRBJ1-2; TRBD1 matches at 8 bases. CDR1 is MNHEY and CDR2 is SMNVEV in the germline V gene (reference sequence). V lost 8 bases and J lost 2; bases outside the gene matches: 10. CDR3 length equals 15 residues. CDR3 sequence (DNA): TGTGCCAGCTTATCGCAAAGGACAGGGAACTATGGCTACACCTTC. Translating it yields CASLSQRTGNYGYTF.

The CDR3 spells CASSQDKVRGSYNEQFF. The CDR3 region has the DNA TGCGCCAGCAGCCAAGATAAGGTCAGGGGGAGCTACAATGAGCAGTTCTTC. This rearrangement joins TRBV4-3 to TRBJ2-1, with 7 bases fitting TRBD1. The CDR3 has 17 amino acids. Germline V lookup: CDR1 LGHNA, CDR2 YSLEER. The trim removed 0 bases at V and 3 bases at J, leaving 8 bases unmatched.

The V and J genes are TRBV4-1 and TRBJ2-1; TRBD2 matches 10 bases. J was trimmed by 8 bases and V by 3 bases; bases with no gene match: 22. There are 20 residues in the CDR3. Germline lookup yields CDR1 MGHRA and CDR2 YSYEKL. CDR3 region: CASSHHRPTGPSGSRDEQFF. CDR3 nucleotides: TGCGCCAGCAGCCACCACCGTCCAACAGGACCTAGCGGGAGTAGAGATGAGCAGTTCTTC.

The genes are TRBV19 and TRBJ2-2; D not resolved. V lost 3 bases to trimming and J lost 2 bases, with 10 bases between them. The length of the CDR3 is 15 residues. The V gene's germline CDR1 is LNHDA and CDR2 SQIVND (reference sequence). The CDR3 nucleotides read TGTGCCAGTAGTATTTGGAGTACTAACACCGGGGAGCTGTTTTTT. Residues: CASSIWSTNTGELFF.

The rearrangement uses TRBV7-8 and TRBJ2-7, with TRBD1 matching 8 bases. This CDR3 has 17 amino acids. CDR1 is SGHVS, CDR2 FQNEAQ, per germline. J lost 0 bases, V lost 5 bases, and 12 bases had no gene match. CDR3 residues: CASSQDVDRVNSYEQYF. The CDR3 bases are TGTGCCAGCAGCCAGGACGTGGACAGGGTAAACTCCTACGAGCAGTACTTC. The entire variable domain, with the rest obtained from reference TRBV7-8 and TRBJ2-7, is as follows: GAGVSQSPRYKVAKRGQDVALRCDPISGHVSLFWYQQALGQGPEFLTYFQNEAQLDKSGLPSDRFFAERPEGSVSTLKIQRTQQEDSAVYLCASSQDVDRVNSYEQYFGPGTRLTVT.

This chain links TRBV7-2 with TRBJ1-5, with a tentative D call TRBD1 (5 bases). Between the trimmed V and J ends, which lost 5 bases and 1 base, there was a span of 15 bases. CDR1 is SGHTA and CDR2 is FQGNSA in the germline V gene. The CDR3 extends over 16 amino acids. CDR3 nucleotide sequence: TGTGCCAGCAGCCGTGACAGTAGTATCAGCAATCAGCCCCAGCATTTT. Its protein is CASSRDSSISNQPQHF.

The count of this clone is one. The rearrangement uses TRBV6-5 and TRBJ1-2; D may be TRBD1 (5 bases). The germline V and J ends were trimmed by 6 bases and 4 bases, with 18 bases remaining between them. This CDR3 has 15 residues. Germline V CDR1 and CDR2: MNHEY, SVGAGI. The CDR3: CASRYGRGAGYGYTF. CDR3 bases: TGTGCCAGCAGGTATGGCCGCGGGGCAGGCTATGGCTACACCTTC.

The chain couples TRBV3-1 (or the pseudogene TRBV3-2) to TRBJ1-5, with TRBD1 matching 7 bases. This CDR3 comprises 17 residues. After removal of 4 bases from V and 2 bases from J, the junction contained 11 bases not matched to a gene. Germline V gene data show CDR1 as LGHDT and CDR2 as YNNKEL (reference sequence). In DNA form, the CDR3 reads TGTGCCAGCAGCCTCCTTCGACAGGGTGTGTGCAATCAGCCCCAGCATTTT. Translation: CASSLLRQGVCNQPQHF.

This clone has at least ten counts. V is TRBV2 and J is TRBJ2-7; D might be TRBD2 (5 bases). There are 13 residues in the CDR3. In germline, CDR1 is SNHLY, CDR2 FYNNEI. Trimming shortened V by 10 bases and J by 0 bases, and 13 bases separated the two germline ends. CDR3 nucleotides: TGTGCCACCGGAGGAGTGGGCTCCTACGAGCAGTACTTC. It specifies CATGGVGSYEQYF.

The V and J genes are TRBV2 and TRBJ2-7; the match to TRBD1 covers 8 bases. The CDR3 runs to 15 residues. The V gene's germline CDR1 is SNHLY and CDR2 FYNNEI. V lost 3 bases, J lost 2 bases, and 6 bases stayed unmatched. The CDR3 nucleotides are TGTGCCAGCAGTGAGGGGCAGGGGGCCACCTACGAGCAGTACTTC. Protein sequence: CASSEGQGATYEQYF.

The CDR3: CASSERTQYF. The CDR3 DNA reads TGTGCCAGCAGTGAAAGGACCCAGTACTTC. The chain is built from TRBV2 and TRBJ2-5; D is undetermined. Germline V gene data show CDR1 as SNHLY and CDR2 as FYNNEI. The CDR3 has 10 amino acids. V shed 2 bases and J shed 7 bases, with 2 bases lying between them.

V and J are TRBV4-1 and TRBJ2-3; D could derive from TRBD1 or TRBD2 (6 bases each). The CDR3 sequence is 16 residues long. V lost 2 bases to trimming and J lost 2 bases, with 14 bases between them. The V gene's germline CDR1 is MGHRA and CDR2 YSYEKL. CDR3 DNA: TGCGCCAGCAGCCAAAAGGGGGGAGATCTCACAGATACGCAGTATTTT. It yields the protein CASSQKGGDLTDTQYF.

The CDR3 nucleotides are TGTGCCATCAGTGAGGAAGCTTATCAGCCCCAGCATTTT. It yields the protein CAISEEAYQPQHF. V gene TRBV10-3 combines with J gene TRBJ1-5; no reliable D call. The CDR3 totals 13 residues. The germline CDR1 and CDR2 sequences are ENHRY and SYGVKD. Between the trimmed V and J ends, which lost 2 bases and 5 bases, there was a span of 7 bases.

This clone appeared a single time. The chain joins TRBV5-6 to TRBJ2-1; 11 bases map to TRBD2. CDR3 length: 15 amino acids. Trimming cost V 1 base and J 6 bases; bases outside gene matches: 3. Germline CDR1 is SGHDT and CDR2 is YYEEEE. The CDR3 here is CASSLLTSGGNEQFF. CDR3 sequence (DNA): TGTGCCAGCAGCTTGCTAACTAGCGGGGGCAATGAGCAGTTCTTC.

The chain joins TRBV7-9 to TRBJ1-1, with D unresolved. There are 14 residues in the CDR3. The germline V and J ends were trimmed by 7 bases and 1 base, with 13 bases remaining between them. The germline V gene encodes CDR1 SEHNR and CDR2 FQNEAQ (reference sequence). The CDR3 bases are TGTGCCAGCACCAAAATAACAGCGAACACTGAAGCTTTCTTT. It translates to CASTKITANTEAFF.

The chain uses TRBV5-1 and TRBJ1-1; D is undetermined. The CDR3 has 15 amino acids. V was pared by 6 bases and J by 0 bases, with 15 bases between. CDR1 and CDR2 from the germline V gene are SGHRS and YFSETQ. Here the CDR3 DNA reads TGCGCCAGCACCCAAAACGCCGGCTTGAACACTGAAGCTTTCTTT. Protein sequence: CASTQNAGLNTEAFF.

The rearrangement links TRBV7-9 to TRBJ1-6; 7 bases line up with TRBD1. The CDR3 has 17 residues. Germline assignment: CDR1 SEHNR and CDR2 FQNEAQ (reference sequence). The V segment lost 2 bases and the J segment 11 bases; nucleotides outside the gene matches: 15. The CDR3 reads CASSLSGSGGAIPPLHF. The DNA of the CDR3 is TGTGCCAGCAGCTTAAGTGGATCAGGGGGGGCGATTCCACCCCTCCACTTT.

This chain uses TRBV19 with TRBJ1-1; D unresolved. Germline V gene data show CDR1 as LNHDA and CDR2 as SQIVND (reference sequence). Trimming shortened V by 5 bases and J by 9 bases, and 13 bases separated the two germline ends. The CDR3 consists of 12 residues. CDR3 residues: CASSDKANQAFF. The CDR3, as DNA: TGTGCCAGTAGTGACAAAGCCAACCAAGCTTTCTTT.

The J gene is TRBJ1-1, the V gene TRBV2; TRBD1 aligns across 9 bases. The V and J ends lost 6 bases and 5 bases, in that order; junction bases with no gene match: 7. The germline V gene encodes CDR1 SNHLY and CDR2 FYNNEI. This CDR3 is 14 amino acids long. The CDR3 coding sequence is TGTGCCAGCAGCGTACAGGGGGCAAGGACTGAAGCTTTCTTT. It yields the protein CASSVQGARTEAFF.

J is TRBJ2-3 and V is TRBV5-1; maybe TRBD1 (5 bases). The germline gives CDR1 SGHRS, CDR2 YFSETQ. This CDR3 has 15 residues. The V gene lost 4 bases and the J gene lost 2 bases, with 14 bases spanning the gap. CDR3 nucleotide sequence: TGCGCCAGCAGCCCCCAAGGGGTTATCACAGATACGCAGTATTTT. Its translation: CASSPQGVITDTQYF.

V usage is TRBV21-1 and J usage is TRBJ2-1; the table calls TRBD1, which could not be checked here. TRBV21-1 is a recognized pseudogene. The CDR3 has 16 amino acids. In DNA, the CDR3 is TGTGCCAGCACCCCCGGGACAGCCTACACCCACAATGAGCAGTTCTTC. Translated: CASTPGTAYTHNEQFF.